Presented here are 20 T cell receptor beta chains from one specimen sequenced in a study of CD8 T cells in Susac syndrome. A quantity of about 0.45 to 1 ug RNA underwent reverse transcription using random hexamers. TCRdb redid the calling of the immunoSEQ multiplex PCR reads with MiXCR, one entry per CDR3 protein. The sample includes around 200,000 distinct CDR3 sequences, around 95% seen only once; the top ten take roughly 0.098%. Sequenced material: CD4+ T cells from PBMCs. The receptors here all came from a human donor with Susac syndrome.

V and J are TRBV23-1 and TRBJ1-1, with D tentatively TRBD1 (5 bases). TRBV23-1 is filed as an ORF, its function uncertain. Trimming removed 6 bases from V and 2 bases from J, with 13 bases in between. This CDR3 region has 14 residues. CDR3 nucleotides: TGCGCCAGCAGCTATCGACAGCCAAACACTGAAGCTTTCTTT. It codes for CASSYRQPNTEAFF.

The rearrangement links TRBV9 to TRBJ1-3; D is possibly TRBD1 (6 bases). CDR3 length: 16 amino acids. V lost 3 bases and J lost 4, with 17 bases in between. Germline CDR1 reads SGDLS; CDR2 reads YYNGEE. CDR3 bases: TGTGCCAGCAGCGCGGAGGGGGACCTTGTCGGAAACACCATATATTTT. Protein: CASSAEGDLVGNTIYF.

The chain is built from TRBV13 and TRBJ2-2; a weak D match, TRBD1 (6 bases). The V gene lost 5 bases and the J gene lost 4 bases, with 17 bases spanning the gap. CDR3 length: 16 amino acids. Germline CDR1 reads PRHDT; CDR2 reads FYEKMQ (reference sequence). CDR3 region: CASSHRQARGTGELFF. The DNA of the CDR3 is TGTGCCAGCAGCCACCGACAGGCCAGGGGCACCGGGGAGCTGTTTTTT.

The chain uses TRBV27 and TRBJ1-4; unclear D gene. Germline V gene data show CDR1 as MNHEY and CDR2 as SMNVEV (reference sequence). The CDR3 runs 15 residues. With 0 bases removed from V and 4 bases from J, the gap between germline ends came to 9 bases. The CDR3 sequence: CASSLSWQSNEKLFF. The CDR3 bases are TGTGCCAGCAGTTTATCTTGGCAGAGTAATGAAAAACTGTTTTTT.

The genes are TRBV5-1 and TRBJ1-1, with D perhaps TRBD1 (5 bases). Germline V gene data show CDR1 as SGHRS and CDR2 as YFSETQ. The CDR3 has 15 amino acids. The ends were cut back, 1 base at V and 4 bases at J, with 14 bases in the middle. This CDR3 reads CASSLTGPSGTEAFF. The CDR3 DNA reads as TGCGCCAGCAGCTTGACAGGCCCCTCAGGCACTGAAGCTTTCTTT.

J is TRBJ2-1 and V is TRBV20-1, with 11 bases identical to TRBD2. V lost 3 bases and J lost 7; bases outside the gene matches: 8. In germline, CDR1 is DFQATT, CDR2 SNEGSKA (reference sequence). The length of the CDR3 is 15 residues. CDR3 nucleotide sequence: TGCAGTGCTAGTCTTCTAGCGGGGGGCCCTAATGAGCAGTTCTTC. Translated, it gives CSASLLAGGPNEQFF.

CDR3 loop: CASKPIGARDNEKLFF. CDR3 DNA: TGTGCCAGTAAGCCTATCGGGGCCAGGGATAATGAAAAACTGTTTTTT. J is TRBJ1-4 and V is TRBV19, with D maybe TRBD1 (5 bases). The V end lost 7 bases, the J end lost 4 bases, and 19 bases lay between the germline ends. The germline gives CDR1 LNHDA, CDR2 SQIVND (reference sequence). The CDR3 length is 16 residues.

V is TRBV29-1 and J is TRBJ2-3; D unclear. CDR1 is SQVTM and CDR2 is ANQGSEA in the germline V gene. The CDR3 runs 12 residues. Trimming pared 7 bases from V and 0 bases from J, leaving 8 bases between. Written as DNA, the CDR3 is TGCAGCGCTGAGAAAAGCACAGATACGCAGTATTTT. Translation: CSAEKSTDTQYF.

This sequence joins TRBV9 and TRBJ2-1; D gene unclear. In germline, CDR1 is SGDLS, CDR2 YYNGEE. This CDR3 has 13 residues. Trimming stripped 0 bases from V and 6 bases from J, with 7 bases between. The CDR3 DNA is TGTGCCAGCAGCGTAGAGGTGAGCAATGAGCAGTTCTTC. As protein: CASSVEVSNEQFF.

The gene calls are TRBV9 and TRBJ1-1; no reliable D call. The germline V gene encodes CDR1 SGDLS and CDR2 YYNGEE. There are 13 residues in the CDR3. V gave up 0 bases and J gave up 4 bases, with 7 bases separating them. CDR3 amino acids: CASSVAFSTEAFF. DNA for the CDR3: TGTGCCAGCAGCGTAGCCTTTAGCACTGAAGCTTTCTTT.

V is TRBV12-3 or TRBV12-4 and J is TRBJ2-1; tentative D call: TRBD2 (5 bases). V was trimmed by 3 bases and J by 9 bases, leaving 12 bases between them. The CDR3 loop spans 13 amino acids. CDR3 DNA: TGTGCCAGCAGTTTTAGAGCGGCTGGTGAGCAGTTCTTC. Protein: CASSFRAAGEQFF.

The chain links TRBV20-1 to TRBJ2-3; 7 bases align to TRBD2. The germline V gene has CDR1 DFQATT and CDR2 SNEGSKA (reference sequence). This CDR3 has 12 amino acids. The trim removed 7 bases at V and 5 bases at J, leaving 6 bases unmatched. CDR3 nucleotide sequence: TGCAGTGTTGGGGGGGACGAAGATACGCAGTATTTT. The encoded protein is CSVGGDEDTQYF.

The rearrangement links TRBV5-1 to TRBJ1-1, with D perhaps matching TRBD1 (5 bases). Germline V gene sequence: CDR1 SGHRS, CDR2 YFSETQ. V lost 0 bases, J lost 1 base, and 10 bases lay in between. The CDR3 contains 15 residues. The CDR3 loop is CASSLDGQRNTEAFF. Written as DNA, the CDR3 is TGCGCCAGCAGCTTGGACGGACAAAGGAACACTGAAGCTTTCTTT.

This clonotype was detected only once. The chain recombines TRBV12-3 or TRBV12-4 with TRBJ1-1; 7 bases line up with TRBD1. The CDR3 is made up of 14 amino acids. The ends lost 2 bases at V and 4 bases at J; junction bases unmatched: 4. CDR3 DNA sequence: TGTGCCAGCAGTTTAAAGGGGGCTGGCACTGAAGCTTTCTTT. Encoded protein: CASSLKGAGTEAFF.

The CDR3 region has the DNA TGCAGCGTCCGCCGACAGGGCCGCACCGGGGAGCTGTTTTTT. This translates into CSVRRQGRTGELFF. The rearrangement uses TRBV29-1 and TRBJ2-2; 7 bases map to TRBD1. This CDR3 is 14 amino acids long. Looked up from germline, CDR1 is SQVTM and CDR2 is ANQGSEA. V shed 6 bases and J 4 bases; nucleotides not matched to a gene: 8.

This clonotype was seen once. The chain uses TRBV12-3 or TRBV12-4 and TRBJ1-6; D is unclear. Trimming took off 0 bases at V and 7 bases at J, with 10 bases between the two ends. The CDR3 length is 15 residues. The CDR3 region has the DNA TGTGCCAGCAGTTTAGCTAGGATTACCAATTCACCCCTCCACTTT. Translating gives CASSLARITNSPLHF.

The chain is built from TRBV30 and TRBJ1-1; TRBD1 aligns across 9 bases. The CDR3 spans 11 residues. The germline CDR1 and CDR2 sequences are GTSNPN and SVGIG (reference sequence). V lost 7 bases to trimming and J lost 11 bases; unmatched junction nucleotides: 8. The CDR3 sequence is CAFAGTGTAFF. The CDR3 coding sequence is TGTGCCTTCGCCGGGACAGGGACGGCTTTCTTT.

Only one count was recorded for this clonotype. The chain uses TRBV20-1 and TRBJ2-3, with TRBD2 matching over 10 bases. Germline values: CDR1 DFQATT, CDR2 SNEGSKA (reference sequence). This CDR3 region has 14 residues. Germline trimming cut 6 bases from V and 2 bases from J; bases unmatched to any gene: 5. CDR3 amino acids: CSAIAGGSTDTQYF. The CDR3 DNA reads TGCAGTGCGATAGCGGGGGGCTCCACAGATACGCAGTATTTT.

This chain links TRBV24-1 with TRBJ2-5, with 8 bases that match TRBD2. CDR3 length equals 15 residues. Trimming at V came to 3 bases and at J to 5 bases, leaving 7 bases not matched to a gene. Germline CDR1 KGHDR, CDR2 SFDVKD. CDR3 DNA: TGTGCCACCAGTGATCCCACTAGCGGAGGGGAGACCCAGTACTTC. It yields the protein CATSDPTSGGETQYF.

This sequence joins TRBV27 and TRBJ1-5; unclear D gene. Trimming removed 5 bases at V and 4 bases at J, with 15 bases between. Per the germline V gene, CDR1 is MNHEY and CDR2 is SMNVEV (reference sequence). This CDR3 has 15 residues. The CDR3 sequence is CASSRRTGENQPQHF. Written as DNA, the CDR3 is TGTGCCAGCAGTAGGAGGACGGGCGAGAATCAGCCCCAGCATTTT.